This TCR beta chain was obtained from a study of blood T cells in healthy people across ages. Study observations and caveats: Changes in expanded clonotypes were possibly confounded, as the CMV status of donors was unknown.

The CDR3 contains 13 residues. V was trimmed by 2 bases and J by 0 bases, leaving 4 bases between them. The authors ran a second PCR of about 6 to 11 cycles using a sample-barcoded 5' primer and a J-beta primer mix. Each sample provided no less than 2.5 million CDR3-containing paired-end reads. TCRdb recomputed calls from the 5' RACE reads with MiXCR, one row per CDR3 protein. The sample has about 670,000 distinct CDR3 sequences, 52% seen once. This clonotype was seen at least ten times. What it binds is not known. The sequenced sample consisted of blood. The V call is TRBV12-3 or TRBV12-4, the J call TRBJ1-1; no firm D call. This TCR was sampled from a woman older than 75 in good health. The CDR3 DNA reads TGTGCCAGCAGTTTATGGTTGAACACTGAAGCTTTCTTT. As protein: CASSLWLNTEAFF.